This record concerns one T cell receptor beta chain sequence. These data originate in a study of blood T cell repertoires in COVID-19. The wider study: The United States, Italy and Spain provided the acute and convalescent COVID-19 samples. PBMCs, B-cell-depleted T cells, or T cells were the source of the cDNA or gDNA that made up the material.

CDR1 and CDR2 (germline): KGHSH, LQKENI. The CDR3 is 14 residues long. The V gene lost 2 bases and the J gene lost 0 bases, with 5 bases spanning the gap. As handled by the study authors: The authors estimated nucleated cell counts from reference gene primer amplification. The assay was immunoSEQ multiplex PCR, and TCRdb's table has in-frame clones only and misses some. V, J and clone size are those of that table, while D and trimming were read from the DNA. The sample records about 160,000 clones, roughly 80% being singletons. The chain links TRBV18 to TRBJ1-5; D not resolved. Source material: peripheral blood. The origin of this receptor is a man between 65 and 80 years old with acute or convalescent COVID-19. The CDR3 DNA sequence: TGTGCCAGCTCACCAGGGCATAGCAATCAGCCCCAGCATTTT. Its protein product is CASSPGHSNQPQHF.